This entry concerns a single TCR beta chain. Its cognate antigen is unknown. TCRdb analysed the 5' RACE reads with MiXCR anew, one entry per CDR3 protein. The sample consists of around 300,000 distinct CDR3 sequences, around 15% of them appearing once. This sample is part of a study of CD8 T cells in ankylosing spondylitis. Findings and caveats of the study: Disease-linked clones were found to be CD8+ and relatively rare in peripheral blood. Significant enrichment of disease-linked clones was reportedly seen in matched ankylosing spondylitis synovial fluid.

The trim removed 1 base at V and 0 bases at J, leaving 7 bases unmatched. CDR1 and CDR2 (germline): SGHTA, FQGNSA. This CDR3 contains 17 residues. The chain combines TRBV7-2 with TRBJ2-7; 9 bases line up with TRBD1. The sequenced sample consisted of blood, either unsorted or a sorted T cell fraction (not recorded which). This TCR was recovered from a male donor with ankylosing spondylitis or in good health (not recorded which). The CDR3: CASSLGAGTGSSYEQYF. DNA for the CDR3: TGTGCCAGCAGCTTAGGGGCCGGGACAGGGAGCTCCTACGAGCAGTACTTC.